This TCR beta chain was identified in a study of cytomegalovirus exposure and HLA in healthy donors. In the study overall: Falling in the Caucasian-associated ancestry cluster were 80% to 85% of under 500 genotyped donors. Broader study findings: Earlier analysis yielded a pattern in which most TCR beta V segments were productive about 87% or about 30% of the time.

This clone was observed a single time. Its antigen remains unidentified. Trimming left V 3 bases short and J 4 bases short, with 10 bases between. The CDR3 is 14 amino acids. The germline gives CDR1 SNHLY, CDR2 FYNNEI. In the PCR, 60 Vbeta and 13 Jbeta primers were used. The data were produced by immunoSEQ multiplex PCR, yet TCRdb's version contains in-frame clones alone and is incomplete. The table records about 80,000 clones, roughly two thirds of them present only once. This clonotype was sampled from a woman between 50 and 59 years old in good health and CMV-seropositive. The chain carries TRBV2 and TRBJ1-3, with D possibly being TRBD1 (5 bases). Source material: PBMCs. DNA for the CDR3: TGTGCCAGCAGTGAGCAGGGTACAGGAAACACCATATATTTT. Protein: CASSEQGTGNTIYF.